This T cell receptor (beta chain) emerged from a study of T cells after yellow fever vaccination. A single record per CDR3 protein comes from TCRdb applying MiXCR to the 5' RACE reads. In the table there are hundreds of thousands of distinct CDR3 sequences, roughly 14% of which are singletons. The length of the CDR3 is 16 residues. Germline values: CDR1 SEHNR, CDR2 FQNEAQ (reference sequence). With 1 base clipped from V and 9 bases from J, the junction kept 10 bases outside the gene matches. Study-level results: Clonotype sharing between CD4 and CD8 compartments was small.

As concerns this clonotype: The antigen is undetermined.

Sequencing used PBMCs, obtained on the day of the yellow fever booster vaccination. This rearrangement joins TRBV7-9 to TRBJ2-1; 9 nucleotides line up with TRBD1. The sequence was collected from a man under 40 who received the YFV17D yellow fever vaccine. CDR3 sequence (DNA): TGTGCCAGCAGCTTAGGTTTTTTACAGGGGGCGGGTGAGCAGTTCTTC. Protein product: CASSLGFLQGAGEQFF.